This TCR beta chain emerged from a study of cytomegalovirus exposure and HLA in healthy donors. Study context: A preliminary data release comprised 80 million to 95 million unique TCRs obtained from HLA-typed donors.

The table lists this clone with a few counts. Its antigen is currently unknown. Vbeta (60) and Jbeta (13) primers were used in the PCR. Assay: immunoSEQ multiplex PCR; the TCRdb copy retains only in-frame clones and omits some. The sample contains about 120,000 clones, 8.5% to 10% of which appear only once. Germline V gives CDR1 SEHNR, CDR2 FQNEAQ (reference sequence). Trimming stripped 1 base from V and 8 bases from J, with 14 bases between. The CDR3 is 14 residues long. Study findings and constraints: The number of N-insertions in an Asian-associated ancestry cluster was reportedly below the roughly 670-donor mean in a later analysis. Another analysis was done later, and it associated fewer than 20,000 TCR beta sequences with HLA alleles at 0.05 false discovery rate. Earlier findings revealed that most TCR beta V segments proved productive either about 90% or about 30% of the time.

The sequence was collected from a man under 40 in good health and CMV-seronegative. The genes are TRBV7-9 and TRBJ1-2; no clear D. Sequenced sample: PBMCs. The CDR3 DNA sequence: TGTGCCAGCAGCTTAGGCGGAGGGTTGGAGGGCTACACCTTC. This gives the protein CASSLGGGLEGYTF.